Listed here is a single TCR beta chain. No antigen is known for it. An end of the junction differs from the germline gene, which may be a read error. CDR1 MGHRA and CDR2 YSYEKL come from the germline V gene. The CDR3 loop spans 14 amino acids. Unsorted bulk tissue, about 17-33 mg of it, served as the source for co-extraction of RNA and DNA. There were only treatment-naive patients, all with chronic HBV infection. This record comes from a study of tumor-infiltrating lymphocytes in primary liver carcinoma. Study-wide background: Each of the samples returned roughly 3.5 to 8 million productive TCRbeta reads (a yield similar across tissue types). General study findings and limits: The study found tumor-adjacent and tumor-blood pairs overlapped less than tumor region pairs.

Starting material of 450 to 500 ng total RNA yielded TCR beta cDNA via a constant-region primer. Generation of the TCR beta libraries relied on three nested multiplex PCR rounds using slightly modified ARM-PCR. With TRBV1-TRBV30 forward primers and a C-beta reverse primer, the first two PCR rounds were run for about 10 cycles each. Each CDR3 protein is one row after TCRdb ran MiXCR on the multiplex PCR reads. The sample shows tens of thousands of distinct CDR3 sequences, around 66% of them seen only once. Sequenced material: tumor-adjacent normal liver tissue. The TCR sequence derives from a man aged 35-49 years with primary liver carcinoma and hepatitis B virus infection. V is TRBV4-1 and J is TRBJ2-1; TRBD2 matches 11 bases. The CDR3 DNA reads TGCGCCAGTAGCCACCCGGGACTAGCGGAAGAGCAGCTCTTC. It specifies CASSHPGLAEEQLF.